Presented here are 29 T cell receptor beta chains from one specimen sequenced in a study of cytomegalovirus exposure and HLA in healthy donors (TCRdb year 2017). Libraries came from the immunoSEQ multiplex PCR assay. For the multiplex PCR, a mixture combining 60 forward primers for TCR Vbeta segments and 13 reverse primers for TCR Jbeta segments was used. TCRdb took this table from immuneACCESS and kept in-frame rearrangements with V and J called. Such tables lack part of the clones; where checked against another copy, unresolved V genes explain under half of the gap, and the rest is unexplained. This sample comprises some 170,000 clones, approximately 79% of them detected only once. The top ten constitute 6.3% of the sample. Sample: PBMCs. The origin of the receptors is a man aged 40-49 years in good health and CMV-seropositive.

The gene calls are TRBV7-3 and TRBJ2-2, with 7 bases fitting TRBD2. The CDR3 has 16 residues. CDR1 is SGHTA, CDR2 FQGTGA, per germline. V was clipped by 2 bases and J by 6 bases; unmatched bases: 9. The CDR3 reads CASSLGPGGRSGELFF. CDR3 nucleotides: TGTGCCAGCAGCTTAGGGCCGGGAGGAAGATCCGGGGAGCTGTTTTTT.

This chain uses TRBV10-3 with TRBJ2-1, with TRBD2 matching 7 bases. From germline, CDR1 is ENHRY and CDR2 SYGVKD. V was clipped by 0 bases and J by 6 bases; unmatched bases: 8. CDR3 size: 16 residues. CDR3 sequence: CAISESRPAGFNEQFF. DNA of the CDR3: TGTGCCATCAGTGAGTCTCGTCCAGCGGGATTCAATGAGCAGTTCTTC.

The J gene is TRBJ1-2, the V gene TRBV25-1, with D tentatively TRBD1 (6 bases). The CDR3 extends over 16 amino acids. V was pared by 2 bases and J by 5 bases, with 18 bases between. Germline loops: CDR1 MGHDK, CDR2 SYGVNS. The CDR3 DNA reads as TGTGCCAGCAGTGAAGTAACCTGGACAGACGTTTATGGCTACACCTTC. Translated: CASSEVTWTDVYGYTF.

This clone was picked up a small number of times. The chain uses TRBV21-1 and TRBJ2-2; the table assigns TRBD2, which was not confirmed against the DNA. TRBV21-1 counts as a pseudogene. This CDR3 comprises 15 residues. The CDR3 nucleotides are TGTGCCAGCCCTCCCGGCGGGAGGGCCCCCGGGGAGCTGTTTTTT. Amino acid sequence: CASPPGGRAPGELFF.

This clone was observed a single time. This chain connects TRBV2 to TRBJ1-2; D unclear. CDR3 length equals 11 residues. The ends were cut back, 7 bases at V and 6 bases at J, with 9 bases in the middle. Germline assignment: CDR1 SNHLY and CDR2 FYNNEI. CDR3 coding DNA: TGTGCCAGCAAAACAGCCCATGGCTACACCTTC. Its translation is CASKTAHGYTF.

CDR3 sequence: CASSVSETVNSPLHF. Written as DNA, the CDR3 is TGTGCCAGCAGCGTATCTGAGACAGTAAATTCACCCCTCCACTTT. The rearrangement uses TRBV9 and TRBJ1-6, with TRBD1 as a possible D gene (5 bases). Trimming stripped 1 base from V and 7 bases from J, with 12 bases between. Germline CDR1 reads SGDLS; CDR2 reads YYNGEE. The CDR3 has 15 amino acids.

The chain couples TRBV13 to TRBJ2-5; D may be TRBD2 (6 bases). The CDR3 covers 17 residues. Trimming took off 3 bases at V and 6 bases at J, with 23 bases between the two ends. CDR1 and CDR2 from the germline V gene are PRHDT and FYEKMQ (reference sequence). In DNA form, the CDR3 reads TGTGCCAGCAGCTTTTCGGTCGGGAGTCGCCAACGGAAGACCCAGTACTTC. Its protein is CASSFSVGSRQRKTQYF. The variable domain in full, completed from reference TRBV13 and TRBJ2-5, reads AAGVIQSPRHLIKEKRETATLKCYPIPRHDTVYWYQQGPGQDPQFLISFYEKMQSDKGSIPDRFSAQQFSDYHSELNMSSLELGDSALYFCASSFSVGSRQRKTQYFGPGTRLLVL.

This clone has a handful of counts. The rearrangement joins TRBV13 to TRBJ1-1; D remains unclear. The CDR3 sequence is 16 residues long. Germline-derived CDR1 and CDR2 are PRHDT and FYEKMQ (reference sequence). V was clipped by 1 base and J by 4 bases, with 16 bases between them. CDR3 nucleotides: TGTGCCAGCAGCTTAGCTGGAACGTCCCCGGGCACTGAAGCTTTCTTT. Protein: CASSLAGTSPGTEAFF. The full variable domain, rest sourced from reference TRBV13 and TRBJ1-1, is AAGVIQSPRHLIKEKRETATLKCYPIPRHDTVYWYQQGPGQDPQFLISFYEKMQSDKGSIPDRFSAQQFSDYHSELNMSSLELGDSALYFCASSLAGTSPGTEAFFGQGTRLTVV.

The chain has TRBV7-2 and TRBJ2-3; D uncertain. V was cut by 4 bases and J by 2 bases, with 7 bases left in between. Germline V CDR1 and CDR2: SGHTA, FQGNSA. This CDR3 spans 13 amino acids. The CDR3 coding sequence is TGTGCCAGCAGCTCGTCCTACACAGATACGCAGTATTTT. This translates into CASSSSYTDTQYF.

The chain employs TRBV28 and TRBJ2-7; no firm D call. Trimming took 2 bases from V and 2 from J, leaving 13 bases between them. The CDR3 is 15 amino acids. CDR1 is MDHEN, CDR2 SYDVKM, per germline. CDR3 bases: TGTGCCAGCAGTTTAGTTTTGGAGCGACCCTACGAGCAGTACTTC. Residues: CASSLVLERPYEQYF.

CDR3 coding DNA: TGTGCCAGCAGCTTGGGGGACAGAAACAATGAGCAGTTCTTC. This gives the protein CASSLGDRNNEQFF. J is TRBJ2-1 and V is TRBV5-4, with 7 bases matching TRBD1. Germline V lookup: CDR1 SGHNT, CDR2 YYREEE (reference sequence). The junction had 2 bases not matched to a gene; V was cut back by 0 bases and J by 5 bases. CDR3 length: 14 amino acids.

This rearrangement joins TRBV6-6 to TRBJ2-1, with 7 bases lining up with TRBD1. The junction had 15 bases not matched to a gene; V was cut back by 6 bases and J by 7 bases. This CDR3 region has 16 residues. Germline values: CDR1 MNHNY, CDR2 SVGAGI (reference sequence). Here the CDR3 DNA reads TGTGCCAGCAGCTATCGACAGGGCCCTTACAATAATGAGCAGTTCTTC. It is translated as CASSYRQGPYNNEQFF.

The genes are TRBV5-1 and TRBJ1-1; D may be TRBD1 (5 bases). The CDR3 runs to 15 residues. V lost 5 bases and J 1 base, leaving 15 bases between the germline ends. CDR1 is SGHRS and CDR2 is YFSETQ in the germline V gene. This CDR3 reads CASSDSRASNTEAFF. CDR3 DNA sequence: TGCGCCAGCAGTGATAGCAGGGCCTCGAACACTGAAGCTTTCTTT.

There are a few counts of this clone. CDR3 sequence reads: CASSLVVIFSYEQYF. The CDR3 DNA is TGTGCCAGCAGCTTAGTAGTAATATTCTCCTACGAGCAGTACTTC. The rearrangement uses TRBV11-1 and TRBJ2-7; D is ambiguous. CDR3 length equals 15 residues. V was pared by 1 base and J by 0 bases, with 10 bases between. Germline V gene sequence: CDR1 SGHAT, CDR2 FQDESV (reference sequence).

This clone has a handful of counts. The chain employs TRBV5-1 and TRBJ1-2; D is unclear. The CDR3 covers 15 residues. Per the germline V gene, CDR1 is SGHRS and CDR2 is YFSETQ. V lost 4 bases, J lost 8 bases, and 21 bases lay in between. The CDR3 DNA reads as TGCGCCAGCAGCCCGAATCCGGCCGGGAGTCTCGGCTACACCTTC. Translated: CASSPNPAGSLGYTF.

V usage is TRBV9 and J usage is TRBJ1-3; D gene unclear. The V and J ends lost 0 bases and 2 bases respectively, with 18 bases between them. Germline lookup yields CDR1 SGDLS and CDR2 YYNGEE. The length of the CDR3 is 18 residues. CDR3 protein: CASSVAPPQSGAGNTIYF. CDR3 DNA sequence: TGTGCCAGCAGCGTAGCTCCCCCCCAAAGCGGCGCTGGAAACACCATATATTTT.

The rearrangement joins TRBV6-5 to TRBJ2-4, with 7 positions matching TRBD1. Germline V CDR1 and CDR2: MNHEY, SVGAGI. This CDR3 contains 13 residues. The J segment lost 5 bases and the V segment lost 2 bases, leaving 0 bases of the junction unmatched. CDR3 amino acids: CASSYQGENIQYF. The CDR3 nucleotides read TGTGCCAGCAGTTACCAGGGGGAAAACATTCAGTACTTC.

The J gene is TRBJ2-3, the V gene TRBV27, with a possible D match to TRBD1 (5 bases). The ends were cut back, 3 bases at V and 3 bases at J, with 13 bases in the middle. This CDR3 region has 15 residues. From germline, CDR1 is MNHEY and CDR2 SMNVEV (reference sequence). The CDR3 nucleotides are TGTGCCAGCAGTTTTCCCTCCTCAGGGACAGATACGCAGTATTTT. This encodes CASSFPSSGTDTQYF.

This chain uses TRBV10-2 with TRBJ2-3; TRBD1 is a possible D gene (6 bases). The V and J ends lost 8 bases and 4 bases respectively, with 13 bases between them. This CDR3 has 13 amino acids. Germline values: CDR1 WSHSY, CDR2 SAAADI. As DNA, the CDR3 is TGCGCCAGCGATACAGGGCCCGCAGATACGCAGTATTTT. It is translated as CASDTGPADTQYF.

The V gene is TRBV28, the J gene TRBJ2-1; 11 nucleotides agree with TRBD2. Germline V gene data show CDR1 as MDHEN and CDR2 as SYDVKM. This CDR3 is 16 amino acids long. Trimming removed 2 bases from V and 3 bases from J; junction bases left unmatched: 3. The chain's CDR3 is CASSLTLAGGYNEQFF. CDR3 DNA: TGTGCCAGCAGTTTAACCCTAGCGGGAGGCTACAATGAGCAGTTCTTC. The entire variable domain, with the rest obtained from reference TRBV28 and TRBJ2-1, is as follows: DVKVTQSSRYLVKRTGEKVFLECVQDMDHENMFWYRQDPGLGLRLIYFSYDVKMKEKGDIPEGYSVSREKKERFSLILESASTNQTSMYLCASSLTLAGGYNEQFFGPGTRLTVL.

The chain carries TRBV18 and TRBJ2-7, with D possibly TRBD1 on 5 matching bases. Germline-derived CDR1 and CDR2 are KGHSH and LQKENI. With 0 bases removed from V and 4 bases from J, the gap between germline ends came to 16 bases. CDR3 length: 16 residues. The CDR3 loop reads CASSPPLQGIGYEQYF. In DNA, the CDR3 is TGTGCCAGCTCACCACCGCTGCAGGGCATTGGGTACGAGCAGTACTTC. The whole variable domain, remainder taken from reference TRBV18 and TRBJ2-7, is NAGVMQNPRHLVRRRGQEARLRCSPMKGHSHVYWYRQLPEEGLKFMVYLQKENIIDESGMPKERFSAEFPKEGPSILRIQQVVRGDSAAYFCASSPPLQGIGYEQYFGPGTRLTVT.

This clone was counted only a few times. The genes are TRBV6-6 and TRBJ1-5, with a weak D call TRBD1 (5 bases). Per germline, CDR1 MNHNY and CDR2 SVGAGI (reference sequence). The CDR3 runs to 16 residues. V was pared by 4 bases and J by 5 bases, with 18 bases between. CDR3 sequence (DNA): TGTGCCAGCAGTTCTCACAATGGCAGGGAGGATCAGCCCCAGCATTTT. This sequence encodes CASSSHNGREDQPQHF.

The genes are TRBV18 and TRBJ2-1, with no clear D. V dropped 0 bases and J dropped 4 bases, with 7 bases sitting between them. The CDR3 has 14 amino acids. CDR1 is KGHSH, CDR2 LQKENI, per germline. This CDR3 reads CASSPPPIYNEQFF. CDR3 DNA: TGTGCCAGCTCACCACCCCCTATTTACAATGAGCAGTTCTTC.

A few counts support this clone. The CDR3 loop reads CASGTGAGGTEAFF. The DNA of the CDR3 is TGCGCCAGCGGGACAGGGGCTGGGGGAACTGAAGCTTTCTTT. The chain is built from TRBV4-1 and TRBJ1-1, with TRBD1 identical over 10 bases. V trimming: 8 bases; J trimming: 5 bases; junction bases outside the gene matches: 8. Germline V gene sequence: CDR1 MGHRA, CDR2 YSYEKL. The CDR3 contains 14 residues.

The CDR3 spells CASNLGQGASYEQYF. CDR3 in DNA: TGCGCCAGCAATTTAGGACAGGGGGCGTCATACGAGCAGTACTTC. This chain joins TRBV5-1 and TRBJ2-7, with TRBD1 matching over 11 bases. The CDR3 sequence is 15 residues long. The trim removed 6 bases at V and 4 bases at J, leaving 9 bases unmatched. From germline, CDR1 is SGHRS and CDR2 YFSETQ.

The chain employs TRBV6-5 and TRBJ1-2; D is uncertain. Germline CDR1 reads MNHEY; CDR2 reads SVGAGI. The V end lost 5 bases, the J end lost 4 bases, and 11 bases lay between the germline ends. The CDR3 spans 13 residues. The CDR3 coding sequence is TGTGCCAGCAGTGGAGGGCGAAGCTATGGCTACACCTTC. This codes for CASSGGRSYGYTF.

This clone was detected only a few times. This chain links TRBV29-1 with TRBJ2-1; 10 nucleotides align to TRBD1. The V gene's germline CDR1 is SQVTM and CDR2 ANQGSEA. CDR3 size: 21 residues. The junction had 28 bases not matched to a gene; V was cut back by 4 bases and J by 7 bases. The CDR3 loop is CSVVGAVTLWGQGKGENEQFF. The CDR3 DNA follows: TGCAGCGTTGTGGGGGCTGTAACATTGTGGGGACAGGGGAAGGGAGAGAATGAGCAGTTCTTC.

The chain is built from TRBV28 and TRBJ2-5; 8 bases are shared with TRBD2. The J call may be faulty, since TRBJ2-7 better matches the DNA end. This CDR3 is 16 amino acids long. CDR1 is MDHEN and CDR2 is SYDVKM in the germline V gene. The CDR3 here is CASSPQLAGLVYEQYF. CDR3 nucleotide sequence: TGTGCCAGCAGTCCACAGCTAGCGGGTTTAGTCTACGAGCAGTACTTC.

V gene TRBV10-2 combines with J gene TRBJ2-7; D gene uncertain. The CDR3 consists of 15 residues. CDR1 WSHSY and CDR2 SAAADI come from the germline V gene. With 2 bases removed from V and 2 bases from J, the gap between germline ends came to 13 bases. CDR3 DNA: TGCGCCAGCAGTGAGACGGCGGTAAGCCCCTACGAGCAGTACTTC. Its translation: CASSETAVSPYEQYF.